The 30 T cell receptor beta chains given below trace back to one sample, sequenced in a study of cytomegalovirus exposure and HLA in healthy donors. The PCR had 60 Vbeta and 13 Jbeta primers. Libraries were prepared by immunoSEQ multiplex PCR; TCRdb keeps only in-frame clonotypes and omits some of them. This table has 100,000 to 150,000 clones, 60% to 85% appearing once. The specimen sequenced was PBMCs. The receptors shown here come from a young man in good health and CMV-seronegative.

The V call is TRBV5-1, the J call TRBJ2-7; TRBD2 aligns across 9 bases. Looked up from germline, CDR1 is SGHRS and CDR2 is YFSETQ. J lost 0 bases, V lost 0 bases, and 10 bases had no gene match. This CDR3 has 18 residues. The CDR3: CASSLAPSGTTYSYEQYF. As DNA, the CDR3 is TGCGCCAGCAGCTTGGCCCCTAGCGGGACTACTTACTCCTACGAGCAGTACTTC. The variable domain in full, completed from reference TRBV5-1 and TRBJ2-7, reads KAGVTQTPRYLIKTRGQQVTLSCSPISGHRSVSWYQQTPGQGLQFLFEYFSETQRNKGNFPGRFSGRQFSNSRSEMNVSTLELGDSALYLCASSLAPSGTTYSYEQYFGPGTRLTVT.

This clone came up once. V usage is TRBV5-4 and J usage is TRBJ2-3, with 14 bases that match TRBD2. From germline, CDR1 is SGHNT and CDR2 YYREEE (reference sequence). V shed 4 bases and J 15 bases; nucleotides not matched to a gene: 13. There are 15 residues in the CDR3. CDR3 DNA: TGTGCCAGCAGCAATTCCCGACTAGCGGGGGGGGCGGGTTATTTT. As protein: CASSNSRLAGGAGYF.

This clone has just a few counts. The CDR3 DNA is TGTGCCAGCAGCTTCCCGGACAGGGGGCTCCAAGAGACCCAGTACTTC. Translated: CASSFPDRGLQETQYF. The chain employs TRBV5-4 and TRBJ2-5, with 11 positions matching TRBD1. Germline trimming cut 2 bases from V and 1 base from J; bases unmatched to any gene: 4. Germline V gene sequence: CDR1 SGHNT, CDR2 YYREEE (reference sequence). This CDR3 has 16 amino acids.

The CDR3 region is CASSSGLQGPLQETQYF. CDR3 bases: TGTGCCAGCAGCTCGGGGCTACAGGGACCCCTACAAGAGACCCAGTACTTC. The chain carries TRBV5-4 and TRBJ2-5; perhaps TRBD1 as D (6 bases). Germline V CDR1 and CDR2: SGHNT, YYREEE (reference sequence). V shed 3 bases and J shed 2 bases, with 20 bases lying between them. This CDR3 is built from 17 residues.

The rearrangement joins TRBV19 to TRBJ2-1; 8 nucleotides align to TRBD2. The germline CDR1 and CDR2 sequences are LNHDA and SQIVND (reference sequence). The CDR3 has 13 amino acids. V gave up 10 bases and J gave up 8 bases; unmatched junction bases: 10. The CDR3 loop reads CATSAGALDEQFF. CDR3 bases: TGTGCCACCTCAGCGGGGGCCCTGGATGAGCAGTTCTTC.

CDR3 in amino acids: CASSAQGSGTEAFF. CDR3 bases: TGTGCCAGCAGCGCTCAGGGGAGCGGCACTGAAGCTTTCTTT. The rearrangement joins TRBV7-9 to TRBJ1-1; the D gene is possibly TRBD1 (6 bases). Germline lookup yields CDR1 SEHNR and CDR2 FQNEAQ (reference sequence). The CDR3 runs 14 residues. V dropped 5 bases and J dropped 4 bases, with 14 bases sitting between them. Full variable domain (remainder filled in from reference TRBV7-9 and TRBJ1-1): DTGVSQNPRHKITKRGQNVTFRCDPISEHNRLYWYRQTLGQGPEFLTYFQNEAQLEKSRLLSDRFSAERPKGSFSTLEIQRTEQGDSAMYLCASSAQGSGTEAFFGQGTRLTVV.

The V and J genes are TRBV7-8 and TRBJ2-5, with TRBD1 matching 8 bases. CDR1 SGHVS and CDR2 FQNEAQ come from the germline V gene. Trimming cost V 3 bases and J 9 bases; bases outside gene matches: 15. The CDR3 sequence is 16 residues long. CDR3 residues: CASSFGPDRVRFAQYF. The CDR3 DNA follows: TGTGCCAGCAGCTTCGGACCGGACAGGGTTAGATTCGCCCAGTACTTC.

The chain is built from TRBV6-1 and TRBJ1-5, with D tentatively TRBD1 (6 bases). V lost 0 bases and J 7 bases, leaving 13 bases between the germline ends. The CDR3 contains 15 residues. Per germline, CDR1 MNHNS and CDR2 SASEGT. The CDR3 protein is CASSEARVGGQPQHF. The CDR3 nucleotides are TGTGCCAGCAGTGAAGCTAGGGTAGGGGGACAGCCCCAGCATTTT.

V usage is TRBV5-6 and J usage is TRBJ1-1; 7 bases are shared with TRBD1. J lost 1 base, V lost 2 bases, and 2 bases had no gene match. From germline, CDR1 is SGHDT and CDR2 YYEEEE. The CDR3 spans 14 residues. CDR3 amino acids: CASSLTGENTEAFF. Written as DNA, the CDR3 is TGTGCCAGCAGCTTAACAGGGGAGAACACTGAAGCTTTCTTT.

The V call is TRBV6-5, the J call TRBJ1-2; D is unresolved. This CDR3 comprises 12 residues. Trimming took off 5 bases at V and 4 bases at J, with 8 bases between the two ends. Germline CDR1 MNHEY, CDR2 SVGAGI. DNA of the CDR3: TGTGCCAGCAGTGGTCCGCGCTATGGCTACACCTTC. Its translation is CASSGPRYGYTF.

V and J are TRBV2 and TRBJ2-5, with TRBD2 matching over 12 bases. The J segment lost 5 bases and the V segment lost 5 bases, leaving 18 bases of the junction unmatched. The CDR3 loop spans 19 amino acids. CDR1 and CDR2 from the germline V gene are SNHLY and FYNNEI. This chain's CDR3 is CASSQSLLAGGRREETQYF. As DNA, the CDR3 is TGTGCCAGCAGTCAAAGCTTACTAGCGGGAGGTAGGAGAGAGGAGACCCAGTACTTC.

This clone was counted once. The rearrangement links TRBV7-9 to TRBJ1-5; D gene ambiguous. The CDR3 loop spans 14 amino acids. Trimming cost V 3 bases and J 0 bases, with 6 bases left between them. Germline CDR1 is SEHNR and CDR2 is FQNEAQ (reference sequence). The CDR3 here is CASSFIDSNQPQHF. CDR3 DNA sequence: TGTGCCAGCAGCTTCATAGATAGCAATCAGCCCCAGCATTTT. Filled out from reference TRBV7-9 and TRBJ1-5, the complete variable domain reads DTGVSQNPRHKITKRGQNVTFRCDPISEHNRLYWYRQTLGQGPEFLTYFQNEAQLEKSRLLSDRFSAERPKGSFSTLEIQRTEQGDSAMYLCASSFIDSNQPQHFGDGTRLSIL.

This chain uses TRBV10-3 with TRBJ2-7; possibly TRBD2 for D (6 bases). V lost 3 bases and J lost 5, with 8 bases in between. The CDR3 has 12 amino acids. In germline, CDR1 is ENHRY, CDR2 SYGVKD. The CDR3 DNA reads as TGTGCCATCAGTGATGGAGGGAACGAGCAGTACTTC. Encoded protein: CAISDGGNEQYF.

The chain is built from TRBV28 and TRBJ2-7; 7 bases map to TRBD2. CDR3 length: 14 residues. Germline V gene sequence: CDR1 MDHEN, CDR2 SYDVKM. J was trimmed by 6 bases and V by 3 bases; bases with no gene match: 8. CDR3 bases: TGTGCCAGCAGTTTTGGGGCGGGAGTTCTCGAGCAGTACTTC. It translates to CASSFGAGVLEQYF. Complete variable domain (other parts from reference TRBV28 and TRBJ2-7): DVKVTQSSRYLVKRTGEKVFLECVQDMDHENMFWYRQDPGLGLRLIYFSYDVKMKEKGDIPEGYSVSREKKERFSLILESASTNQTSMYLCASSFGAGVLEQYFGPGTRLTVT.

Worth noting for this clone: One end of the junction varies from germline; a read error may be responsible. This chain joins TRBV4-1 and TRBJ2-1, with D perhaps matching TRBD2 (6 bases). The CDR3 consists of 16 residues. Germline CDR1 is MGHRA and CDR2 is YSYEKL. The CDR3 here is CASSQDGSGDRYEQFF. The CDR3 nucleotides are TGCGCCAGCAGTCAAGATGGGTCGGGAGATCGGTATGAGCAGTTCTTC.

The chain joins TRBV4-3 to TRBJ2-3, with TRBD2 matching over 8 bases. Germline trimming cut 3 bases from V and 4 bases from J; bases unmatched to any gene: 6. Looked up from germline, CDR1 is LGHNA and CDR2 is YSLEER. CDR3 length: 15 amino acids. In DNA form, the CDR3 reads TGCGCCAGCAGCCATAGCGGGGCGAGGGCAGATACGCAGTATTTT. This encodes CASSHSGARADTQYF.

The rearrangement joins TRBV28 to TRBJ2-7; D perhaps matches TRBD2 (5 bases). Germline CDR1 is MDHEN and CDR2 is SYDVKM. There are 17 residues in the CDR3. The V end was cut by 5 bases, the J end by 2 bases, with 22 bases between. CDR3 residues: CASSGPMEARQTYEQYF. Here the CDR3 DNA reads TGTGCCAGCAGTGGGCCGATGGAGGCACGACAAACCTACGAGCAGTACTTC.

The CDR3 DNA sequence: TGTGCCAGCAGCCCCCAGGGGGCAGGAAACACCATATATTTT. This encodes CASSPQGAGNTIYF. The V gene is TRBV7-9, the J gene TRBJ1-3, with TRBD1 matching 8 bases. The V gene's germline CDR1 is SEHNR and CDR2 FQNEAQ (reference sequence). The CDR3 length is 14 residues. J lost 4 bases, V lost 5 bases, and 4 bases had no gene match. Full variable domain (outside the CDR3, taken from reference TRBV7-9 and TRBJ1-3): DTGVSQNPRHKITKRGQNVTFRCDPISEHNRLYWYRQTLGQGPEFLTYFQNEAQLEKSRLLSDRFSAERPKGSFSTLEIQRTEQGDSAMYLCASSPQGAGNTIYFGEGSWLTVV.

The chain uses TRBV15 and TRBJ2-5; a weak D match, TRBD2 (5 bases). Germline assignment: CDR1 LNHNV and CDR2 YYDKDF (reference sequence). This CDR3 comprises 16 residues. V was trimmed by 0 bases and J by 4 bases, leaving 15 bases between them. CDR3 bases: TGTGCCACCAGCAGAGATAGGTCCGGCGGGTTAGAGACCCAGTACTTC. This sequence encodes CATSRDRSGGLETQYF.

The chain carries TRBV7-3 and TRBJ2-6; D gene ambiguous. Germline V lookup: CDR1 SGHTA, CDR2 FQGTGA. This CDR3 contains 14 residues. Trimming removed 2 bases at V and 2 bases at J, with 4 bases between. The CDR3 bases are TGTGCCAGCAGCTTATATCCTGGGGCCAACGTCCTGACTTTC. It yields the protein CASSLYPGANVLTF. Looking up the rest from reference TRBV7-3 and TRBJ2-6 gives the full variable domain: GAGVSQTPSNKVTEKGKYVELRCDPISGHTALYWYRQSLGQGPEFLIYFQGTGAADDSGLPNDRFFAVRPEGSVSTLKIQRTERGDSAVYLCASSLYPGANVLTFGAGSRLTVL.

A single count supports this clone. The rearrangement links TRBV28 to TRBJ2-4; D may be TRBD2 (6 bases). Between the trimmed V and J ends, which lost 7 bases and 10 bases, there was a span of 23 bases. CDR1 and CDR2 (germline): MDHEN, SYDVKM. The CDR3 contains 15 residues. The CDR3 DNA follows: TGTGCCAGCACCGGCGGCGGTAGCGGTGGTAGAATTCAGTACTTC. It encodes CASTGGGSGGRIQYF.

The J gene is TRBJ2-1, the V gene TRBV14, with 12 bases fitting TRBD1. This CDR3 comprises 16 residues. The germline gives CDR1 SGHDN, CDR2 FVKESK. V dropped 1 base and J dropped 7; count of bases not matched to a gene: 5. The CDR3 region has the DNA TGTGCCAGCAGCCAAGCGGGGACAGGGGGCCGGAATGAGCAGTTCTTC. As protein: CASSQAGTGGRNEQFF.

The chain carries TRBV4-3 and TRBJ1-1; 8 bases map to TRBD1. The CDR3 is 17 amino acids. Germline V gives CDR1 LGHNA, CDR2 YSLEER. J gave up 8 bases and V 1 base, and 15 bases lay outside the gene matches. The CDR3 region has the DNA TGCGCCAGCAGCCAAGCCGGACAGGGCGCCGGGGGGTGGGAAGCTTTCTTT. It specifies CASSQAGQGAGGWEAFF.

The gene calls are TRBV28 and TRBJ1-2; maybe TRBD1 (6 bases). CDR1 MDHEN and CDR2 SYDVKM come from the germline V gene. Trimming cost V 1 base and J 4 bases, with 7 bases left between them. The CDR3 is made up of 13 amino acids. Written as DNA, the CDR3 is TGTGCCAGCAGTTTATCAGGGGTCTATGGCTACACCTTC. Protein sequence: CASSLSGVYGYTF.

V gene TRBV27 combines with J gene TRBJ2-2, with 7 nucleotides matching TRBD1. The CDR3 has 16 residues. The V segment lost 5 bases and the J segment 0 bases; nucleotides outside the gene matches: 6. Germline assignment: CDR1 MNHEY and CDR2 SMNVEV (reference sequence). The CDR3 spells CASSRGQFANTGELFF. The CDR3 coding sequence is TGTGCCAGCAGTAGGGGACAGTTCGCGAACACCGGGGAGCTGTTTTTT.

The chain recombines TRBV7-2 with TRBJ1-1, with 8 bases fitting TRBD1. Germline V gene data show CDR1 as SGHTA and CDR2 as FQGNSA. Losses at the gene ends were 5 bases for V and 4 bases for J; bases not matched to a gene: 3. This CDR3 comprises 13 residues. In DNA form, the CDR3 reads TGTGCCAGCAGCGGACAGGGAGGCACTGAAGCTTTCTTT. It specifies CASSGQGGTEAFF.

This chain connects TRBV4-3 to TRBJ1-2; 9 bases line up with TRBD1. After removal of 0 bases from V and 4 bases from J, the junction contained 3 bases not matched to a gene. The CDR3 is 15 residues long. Germline-derived CDR1 and CDR2 are LGHNA and YSLEER. CDR3 in DNA: TGCGCCAGCAGCCAAGAGGAGGACAGGGGCTATGGCTACACCTTC. This translates into CASSQEEDRGYGYTF.

CDR3 protein: CASSAVYYVGETQPQHF. CDR3 nucleotide sequence: TGTGCCAGCAGCGCCGTATATTACGTAGGGGAAACACAGCCCCAGCATTTT. The chain couples TRBV27 to TRBJ1-5; TRBD1 might be the D (5 bases). This CDR3 comprises 17 residues. V was cut by 6 bases and J by 7 bases, with 25 bases left in between. Germline loops: CDR1 MNHEY, CDR2 SMNVEV (reference sequence).

This clone was picked up a small number of times. This sequence joins TRBV19 and TRBJ1-1; D unclear. The V end lost 0 bases, the J end lost 4 bases, and 9 bases lay between the germline ends. Germline V gene data show CDR1 as LNHDA and CDR2 as SQIVND (reference sequence). This CDR3 comprises 14 residues. CDR3 nucleotides: TGTGCCAGTAGTATAGAGGGAGTGGGCACTGAAGCTTTCTTT. This gives the protein CASSIEGVGTEAFF.

J is TRBJ1-4 and V is TRBV5-1, with 9 bases fitting TRBD1. Germline CDR1 and CDR2: SGHRS and YFSETQ. This CDR3 spans 14 amino acids. Trimming at V came to 4 bases and at J to 8 bases, leaving 6 bases not matched to a gene. The CDR3 sequence is CASSLGQGYEKLFF. Here the CDR3 DNA reads TGCGCCAGCAGCCTGGGACAGGGTTACGAAAAACTGTTTTTT.